This T cell receptor (beta chain) was profiled in a study of T cell responses to AZD1222 COVID-19 vaccine. Study-wide results and caveats: It was only after the peak T cell response that any repertoires were sampled.

Of note for this clone: Its antigen is as yet unknown.

Profiled with immunoSEQ multiplex PCR; TCRdb holds only in-frame clones, not every one. The repertoire includes approximately 19,000 clones, 75% to 85% of them detected once, and roughly a fifth sits in the top ten. The clonotype was recovered from an adult who received the AZD1222 COVID-19 vaccine. This sample comprised peripheral blood, obtained 28 days after the second AZD1222 dose.

The CDR3 protein is CSVSFQETQYF. As DNA, the CDR3 is TGCAGCGTTTCATTCCAAGAGACCCAGTACTTC. The rearrangement links TRBV29-1 to TRBJ2-5; D is undetermined. Per the germline V gene, CDR1 is SQVTM and CDR2 is ANQGSEA. CDR3 size: 11 residues. V was clipped by 5 bases and J by 1 base, with 5 bases between them.